One sample yielded the 4 T cell receptor beta chains listed below, sequenced in a study of memory CD4+ T cells and cytomegalovirus serostatus (dated by TCRdb to the late 2010s). A FACSAria II was used to sort memory CD4+ T cells, defined as single viable CD3+CD4+CD8-CD45RO+ cells. The protocol used for the library was the immunoSEQ multiplex PCR assay. This is the immuneACCESS table as TCRdb keeps it, with only in-frame sequences that have V and J called. A part of the clones is gone; compared with another copy, unresolved V genes explain less than half, and the rest is unexplained. Here the sample has tens of thousands of clones; around four fifths occur a single time. In total, the top ten clones hold under 1.5% of the sample. The sequenced sample was memory CD4+ T cells from blood. The receptors were gathered from an adult in good health and CMV-seropositive.

The chain employs TRBV11-2 and TRBJ1-2, with D tentatively TRBD1 (6 bases). The CDR3 has 17 amino acids. The germline gives CDR1 SGHAT, CDR2 FQNNGV. V dropped 4 bases and J dropped 1 base, with 19 bases sitting between them. This CDR3 reads CASSSADQGKGNYGYTF. CDR3 DNA sequence: TGTGCCAGCAGCTCAGCGGACCAGGGGAAGGGTAACTATGGCTACACCTTC.

The rearrangement uses TRBV4-3 and TRBJ2-7, with 8 bases lining up with TRBD2. V trimming: 4 bases; J trimming: 1 base; junction bases outside the gene matches: 6. The CDR3 is 15 residues long. CDR1 and CDR2 from the germline V gene are LGHNA and YSLEER. CDR3 nucleotide sequence: TGCGCCAGCAGCCGGATGGGCGGGGGGTCCTACGAGCAGTACTTC. As protein: CASSRMGGGSYEQYF.

Written as DNA, the CDR3 is TGCAGCGTTGATCAGCTAGCGGGAGAATGGATGGGTACGCAGTATTTT. It specifies CSVDQLAGEWMGTQYF. The genes are TRBV29-1 and TRBJ2-3, with 10 nucleotides matching TRBD2. Per the germline V gene, CDR1 is SQVTM and CDR2 is ANQGSEA. The CDR3 has 16 residues. V was clipped by 3 bases and J by 8 bases; unmatched bases: 14.

The CDR3 bases are TGTGCCAGCAGTTCGACAGGGGTACAGAATGAAAAACTGTTTTTT. This gives the protein CASSSTGVQNEKLFF. V and J are TRBV27 and TRBJ1-4, with 8 bases that match TRBD1. The germline gives CDR1 MNHEY, CDR2 SMNVEV (reference sequence). After removal of 4 bases from V and 5 bases from J, the junction contained 6 bases not matched to a gene. The CDR3 is 15 residues long.